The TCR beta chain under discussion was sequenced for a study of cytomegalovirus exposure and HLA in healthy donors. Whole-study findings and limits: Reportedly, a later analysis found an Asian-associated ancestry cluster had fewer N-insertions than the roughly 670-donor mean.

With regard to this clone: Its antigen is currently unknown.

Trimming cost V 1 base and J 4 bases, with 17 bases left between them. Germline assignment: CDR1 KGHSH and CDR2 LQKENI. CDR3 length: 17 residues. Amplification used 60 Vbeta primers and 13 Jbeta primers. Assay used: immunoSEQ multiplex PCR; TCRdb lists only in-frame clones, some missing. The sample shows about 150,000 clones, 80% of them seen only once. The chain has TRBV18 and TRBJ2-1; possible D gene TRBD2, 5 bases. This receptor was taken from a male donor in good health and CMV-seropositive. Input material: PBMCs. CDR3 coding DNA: TGTGCCAGCTCACCACTGCCGGGATCCCGGATTTACAATGAGCAGTTCTTC. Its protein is CASSPLPGSRIYNEQFF.